These 21 T cell receptor beta chains originate from one sample sequenced in a study of blood T cell repertoires in COVID-19. Here immunoSEQ multiplex PCR was the method, and the copy in TCRdb shows in-frame clones only, minus some. Of 170,000 or so clones listed, about 82% are singletons. The sample taken for sequencing was peripheral blood. The receptors were sampled from a man between 45 and 60 years old with active or convalescent COVID-19.

This chain connects TRBV6-1 to TRBJ1-4; D unclear. Germline CDR1 and CDR2: MNHNS and SASEGT. V was trimmed by 0 bases and J by 8 bases, leaving 16 bases between them. The CDR3 is 16 amino acids. In DNA, the CDR3 is TGTGCCAGCAGTGAAGCGCGACATGTCGCCCGGGAAAAACTGTTTTTT. Translation: CASSEARHVAREKLFF.

Only a few counts were recorded for this clone. The chain carries TRBV2 and TRBJ1-1; D ambiguous. The CDR3 is 12 amino acids. V lost 6 bases and J lost 6, with 11 bases in between. Per the germline V gene, CDR1 is SNHLY and CDR2 is FYNNEI. The CDR3 nucleotides are TGTGCCAGCAGGACGGAGATCGCTGAAGCTTTCTTT. Translation gives CASRTEIAEAFF.

The chain has TRBV24-1 and TRBJ2-2, with 7 bases lining up with TRBD2. Germline trimming cut 6 bases from V and 0 bases from J; bases unmatched to any gene: 9. Germline loops: CDR1 KGHDR, CDR2 SFDVKD. This CDR3 is built from 17 residues. DNA of the CDR3: TGTGCCACCAGTAGTTCCAGCGGGAAAACGAACACCGGGGAGCTGTTTTTT. This codes for CATSSSSGKTNTGELFF.

The chain has TRBV5-4 and TRBJ1-1; tentatively, D is TRBD1 (6 bases). The CDR3 runs to 16 residues. Germline V gene sequence: CDR1 SGHNT, CDR2 YYREEE (reference sequence). With 0 bases removed from V and 3 bases from J, the gap between germline ends came to 15 bases. CDR3 nucleotide sequence: TGTGCCAGCAGCTTGGAATTTACAGGGTTGGACACTGAAGCTTTCTTT. Amino acid sequence: CASSLEFTGLDTEAFF.

V gene TRBV4-2 combines with J gene TRBJ1-2; D might be TRBD1 (6 bases). The V end lost 0 bases, the J end lost 5 bases, and 13 bases lay between the germline ends. CDR1 LGHNA and CDR2 YNFKEQ come from the germline V gene. The CDR3 spans 15 residues. The CDR3 sequence: CASSQERGQWYGYTF. CDR3 DNA sequence: TGTGCCAGCAGCCAAGAAAGGGGACAATGGTATGGCTACACCTTC.

The V gene is TRBV4-2, the J gene TRBJ2-7; TRBD2 matches 7 bases. The V gene end was trimmed by 4 bases and the J gene end by 2 bases; junction bases not matched to a gene: 8. Germline V gene data show CDR1 as LGHNA and CDR2 as YNFKEQ. The CDR3 totals 15 residues. DNA of the CDR3: TGTGCCAGCAGCCGAACCGGGACTAAAACCTACGAGCAGTACTTC. Its translation is CASSRTGTKTYEQYF.

The CDR3 region has the DNA TGTGCCAGCAGTTACTCGAACAGACCTTACACCTTC. This gives the protein CASSYSNRPYTF. V gene TRBV6-2 or TRBV6-3 combines with J gene TRBJ1-2, with unresolved D. Trimming left V 0 bases short and J 11 bases short, with 10 bases between. CDR3 length equals 12 residues. In germline, CDR1 is MNHEY, CDR2 SVGEGT.

The CDR3 loop reads CATSRDPGGSYNEQFF. CDR3 sequence (DNA): TGTGCCACCAGCAGAGATCCGGGGGGGTCCTACAATGAGCAGTTCTTC. The chain is built from TRBV15 and TRBJ2-1; 8 bases match TRBD2. The V gene end was trimmed by 0 bases and the J gene end by 1 base; junction bases not matched to a gene: 2. The CDR3 sequence is 16 residues long. Germline V gene lookup returns CDR1 LNHNV and CDR2 YYDKDF (reference sequence).

This sequence joins TRBV6-4 and TRBJ2-1; 7 positions match TRBD1. The germline gives CDR1 MRHNA, CDR2 SNTAGT. V gave up 2 bases and J gave up 9 bases; unmatched junction bases: 28. This CDR3 region has 21 residues. CDR3 in DNA: TGTGCCAGCAGTGACCGTAAGTCACGCCTCAGGACAGGCTACAATTTGTTTGAGCAGTTCTTC. Translation gives CASSDRKSRLRTGYNLFEQFF.

This clone was counted only a few times. V is TRBV5-5 and J is TRBJ2-4; D ambiguous. The CDR3 is 16 amino acids. Germline V CDR1 and CDR2: SGHKS, YYEKEE (reference sequence). V was clipped by 2 bases and J by 0 bases, with 12 bases between them. CDR3 region: CASSFSPDLAKNIQYF. CDR3 sequence (DNA): TGTGCCAGCAGCTTTTCCCCAGATCTAGCCAAAAACATTCAGTACTTC.

The genes are TRBV6-5 and TRBJ2-7; D is possibly TRBD1 (5 bases). This CDR3 comprises 14 residues. CDR1 and CDR2 (germline): MNHEY, SVGAGI. Trimming removed 6 bases from V and 2 bases from J, with 14 bases in between. CDR3 DNA: TGTGCCAGCAGCCATTACAGGCCGCCCTACGAGCAGTACTTC. Translated, it gives CASSHYRPPYEQYF.

The genes are TRBV11-3 and TRBJ1-2; 8 nucleotides line up with TRBD1. Germline V gives CDR1 SGHNT, CDR2 YENEEA. The CDR3 has 14 residues. After removal of 5 bases from V and 5 bases from J, the junction contained 7 bases not matched to a gene. The chain's CDR3 is CASSTDRGPYGYTF. The CDR3 DNA reads as TGTGCCAGCAGCACCGACAGGGGTCCTTATGGCTACACCTTC. The full variable domain, in which reference TRBV11-3 and TRBJ1-2 provide the parts outside the CDR3, is EAGVVQSPRYKIIEKKQPVAFWCNPISGHNTLYWYLQNLGQGPELLIRYENEEAVDDSQLPKDRFSAERLKGVDSTLKIQPAELGDSAVYLCASSTDRGPYGYTFGSGTRLTVV.

The rearrangement uses TRBV5-1 and TRBJ1-5, with a weak D call TRBD1 (6 bases). The CDR3 contains 17 residues. From germline, CDR1 is SGHRS and CDR2 YFSETQ. V was clipped by 4 bases and J by 2 bases, with 19 bases between them. CDR3 region: CASSPLPGDRRNQPQHF. The CDR3 region has the DNA TGCGCCAGCAGCCCCCTCCCAGGGGATAGGCGCAATCAGCCCCAGCATTTT.

The V and J genes are TRBV6-2 or TRBV6-3 and TRBJ1-5; 8 bases match TRBD1. Germline loops: CDR1 MNHEY, CDR2 SVGEGT. The CDR3 loop spans 13 amino acids. The J segment lost 6 bases and the V segment lost 7 bases, leaving 5 bases of the junction unmatched. This CDR3 reads CASTPGQGQPQHF. The CDR3 DNA follows: TGTGCCAGCACCCCCGGACAGGGTCAGCCCCAGCATTTT.

This rearrangement joins TRBV28 to TRBJ2-7, with a tentative D call TRBD2 (6 bases). Trimming left V 10 bases short and J 3 bases short, with 22 bases between. The CDR3 contains 15 residues. Germline V gene sequence: CDR1 MDHEN, CDR2 SYDVKM. Here the CDR3 DNA reads TGTGCCACCACGACCCCGCGGGGTAATTACTACGAGCAGTACTTC. It translates to CATTTPRGNYYEQYF. The full variable domain, with the rest looked up from reference TRBV28 and TRBJ2-7, is DVKVTQSSRYLVKRTGEKVFLECVQDMDHENMFWYRQDPGLGLRLIYFSYDVKMKEKGDIPEGYSVSREKKERFSLILESASTNQTSMYLCATTTPRGNYYEQYFGPGTRLTVT.

This clone has only a few counts. The rearrangement joins TRBV9 to TRBJ1-1; TRBD1 agrees at 7 bases. This CDR3 comprises 13 residues. Germline lookup yields CDR1 SGDLS and CDR2 YYNGEE. The J segment lost 10 bases and the V segment lost 4 bases, leaving 10 bases of the junction unmatched. The CDR3 here is CASSLGTEGVAFF. The CDR3 DNA follows: TGTGCCAGCAGCCTAGGGACAGAAGGTGTAGCTTTCTTT. The variable domain in full, with the rest retrieved from reference TRBV9 and TRBJ1-1, is DSGVTQTPKHLITATGQRVTLRCSPRSGDLSVYWYQQSLDQGLQFLIQYYNGEERAKGNILERFSAQQFPDLHSELNLSSLELGDSALYFCASSLGTEGVAFFGQGTRLTVV.

The chain couples TRBV29-1 to TRBJ1-5; D possibly corresponds to TRBD1 (5 bases). The CDR3 extends over 14 amino acids. Germline-derived CDR1 and CDR2 are SQVTM and ANQGSEA. V was clipped by 4 bases and J by 1 base, with 11 bases between them. DNA of the CDR3: TGCAGCGTTGGGGGGGGAACGAGCAATCAGCCCCAGCATTTT. Its protein product is CSVGGGTSNQPQHF.

In its sample, this clone was seen once. The V gene is TRBV5-8, the J gene TRBJ2-1; D might be TRBD1 (6 bases). Germline-derived CDR1 and CDR2 are SGHTS and YDEGEE. Trimming left V 0 bases short and J 6 bases short, with 7 bases between. The length of the CDR3 is 13 residues. The DNA of the CDR3 is TGTGCCAGCAGCTTGGACAGGGTCAATGAGCAGTTCTTC. Translation: CASSLDRVNEQFF.

The V call is TRBV7-2, the J call TRBJ2-1, with 11 bases matching TRBD2. The germline V gene has CDR1 SGHTA and CDR2 FQGNSA. J lost 3 bases, V lost 1 base, and 5 bases had no gene match. This CDR3 comprises 17 residues. The CDR3 sequence is CASSLGLAGGIYNEQFF. CDR3 nucleotides: TGTGCCAGCAGCTTAGGCCTAGCGGGAGGTATCTACAATGAGCAGTTCTTC.

About this clone itself: The sample contains more than one DNA sequence encoding this CDR3. J is TRBJ1-3 and V is TRBV2; D is ambiguous. The CDR3 extends over 14 amino acids. Looked up from germline, CDR1 is SNHLY and CDR2 is FYNNEI. V shed 3 bases and J shed 1 base, with 7 bases lying between them. DNA for the CDR3: TGTGCCAGCAGTGAGCCGAGGTCTGGAAACACCATATATTTT. Residues: CASSEPRSGNTIYF.

The V and J genes are TRBV24-1 and TRBJ2-1; tentatively, D is TRBD1 (5 bases). Trimming shortened V by 5 bases and J by 8 bases, and 6 bases separated the two germline ends. CDR1 is KGHDR, CDR2 SFDVKD, per germline. This CDR3 is built from 11 residues. The CDR3 reads CATSGGHEQFF. The DNA for the CDR3 is TGTGCCACCAGTGGGGGCCATGAGCAGTTCTTC.